This TCR beta chain originates from a study of blood T cell repertoires in COVID-19. Turning to the study itself: The United States, Italy and Spain supplied acute and convalescent COVID-19 samples.

As handled by the study authors: Estimated nucleated cell counts came from reference gene primer amplification. Libraries were prepared by immunoSEQ multiplex PCR; TCRdb keeps only in-frame clonotypes and omits some of them. V, J and clone size are those of that table, while D and trimming were read from the DNA. Here the sample spans about 220,000 clones, 86% being singletons. The germline V gene has CDR1 MNHEY and CDR2 SMNVEV (reference sequence). The CDR3 totals 16 residues. J gave up 1 base and V 5 bases, and 10 bases lay outside the gene matches. This clone showed up just once. Sequenced input: PBMCs or T cells enriched from blood (not recorded which). This TCR derives from a woman in her forties with acute COVID-19. V is TRBV27 and J is TRBJ1-2; 7 nucleotides match TRBD1. Here the CDR3 DNA reads TGTGCCAGCAGTATGGGACAGAATTTACATAACTATGGCTACACCTTC. Translation: CASSMGQNLHNYGYTF.